Below, 6 T cell receptor beta chains from the same sample are listed, as sequenced in a study of post-analysis software for immune sequencing data. The antigens for these receptors are not known. Overall study findings and caveats: Compared with controls, patients had more of roughly 5 TRBV segments, including TRBV5-6, TRBV5-1 and TRBV20-1.

Built from TCR beta cDNA, the libraries had unique molecular identifiers in them. TCRdb independently ran MiXCR on the PCR reads; one entry per CDR3 protein. The table lists about 800,000 distinct CDR3 sequences, roughly 27% of them singletons, with around 0.6% in the top ten. Sequenced input: blood. The receptors originated from a girl between 10 and 17 years old with multiple sclerosis.

There are a few counts of this clonotype. CDR3 sequence: CSANTGGLETQYF. CDR3 in DNA: TGCAGTGCTAATACAGGGGGCTTAGAGACCCAGTACTTC. The V call is TRBV20-1, the J call TRBJ2-5, with TRBD1 matching 9 bases. The CDR3 runs 13 residues. Trimming cost V 4 bases and J 4 bases; bases outside gene matches: 4. Germline values: CDR1 DFQATT, CDR2 SNEGSKA (reference sequence).

This chain connects TRBV9 to TRBJ1-5; TRBD1 might be the D (5 bases). The CDR3 has 15 residues. Germline CDR1 is SGDLS and CDR2 is YYNGEE. V lost 6 bases and J lost 0, with 13 bases in between. The CDR3 sequence is CASNEGTISNQPQHF. CDR3 coding DNA: TGTGCCAGCAACGAAGGGACTATTAGCAATCAGCCCCAGCATTTT.

In this sample, this clonotype turned up once. This may stem from a read error, because a much larger clone lies one nucleotide away. The CDR3 nucleotides are TGTGCCAGCAGCGTAACCGGGACAGCTTGTTACGAGCAGTACTTC. It codes for CASSVTGTACYEQYF. This chain uses TRBV7-2 with TRBJ2-7, with 7 bases matching TRBD1. Germline loops: CDR1 SGHTA, CDR2 FQGNSA. The CDR3 consists of 15 residues. The trim removed 5 bases at V and 4 bases at J, leaving 11 bases unmatched.

The J gene is TRBJ2-7, the V gene TRBV20-1; no clear D gene. Trimming removed 1 base at V and 1 base at J, with 17 bases between. From germline, CDR1 is DFQATT and CDR2 SNEGSKA (reference sequence). The length of the CDR3 is 16 residues. For the CDR3, the DNA is TGCAGTGCTAGAGGTTCAGTGGATACTCGATCCTACGAGCAGTACTTC. It yields the protein CSARGSVDTRSYEQYF.

V usage is TRBV29-1 and J usage is TRBJ1-2; 7 bases are shared with TRBD1. CDR1 and CDR2 from the germline V gene are SQVTM and ANQGSEA. The CDR3 is 13 residues long. Losses at the gene ends were 4 bases for V and 5 bases for J; bases not matched to a gene: 7. The CDR3: CSVAGRGFYGYTF. Here the CDR3 DNA reads TGCAGCGTTGCCGGCAGGGGGTTTTATGGCTACACCTTC.

This clonotype was seen a single time. V usage is TRBV20-1 and J usage is TRBJ1-1, with a possible D match to TRBD1 (5 bases). Germline CDR1 is DFQATT and CDR2 is SNEGSKA (reference sequence). This CDR3 has 13 amino acids. Written as DNA, the CDR3 is TGCAGGGCTCGGGACCAGAAGGGGACTGAAGCTTTCTTT. Amino acid sequence: CRARDQKGTEAFF.